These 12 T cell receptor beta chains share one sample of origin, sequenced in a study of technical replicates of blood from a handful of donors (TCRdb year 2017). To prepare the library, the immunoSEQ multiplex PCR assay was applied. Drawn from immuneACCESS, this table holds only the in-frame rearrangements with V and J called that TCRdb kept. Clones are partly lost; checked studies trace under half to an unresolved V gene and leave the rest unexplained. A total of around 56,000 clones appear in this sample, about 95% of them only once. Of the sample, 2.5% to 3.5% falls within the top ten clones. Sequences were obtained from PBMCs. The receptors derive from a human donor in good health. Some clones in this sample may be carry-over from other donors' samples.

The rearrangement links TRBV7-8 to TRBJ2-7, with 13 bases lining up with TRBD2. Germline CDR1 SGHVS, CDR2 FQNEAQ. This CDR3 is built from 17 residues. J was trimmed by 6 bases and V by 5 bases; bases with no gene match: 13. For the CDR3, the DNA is TGTGCCAGCAGCGAGGCCCCCCGGACTAGCGGGGGAGGCGAGCAGTACTTC. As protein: CASSEAPRTSGGGEQYF.

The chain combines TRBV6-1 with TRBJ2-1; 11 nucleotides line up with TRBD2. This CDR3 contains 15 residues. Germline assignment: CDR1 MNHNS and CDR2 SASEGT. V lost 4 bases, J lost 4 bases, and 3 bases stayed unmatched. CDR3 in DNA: TGTGCCAGCAGTGGCTGGACTAGCGGGTACAATGAGCAGTTCTTC. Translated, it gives CASSGWTSGYNEQFF.

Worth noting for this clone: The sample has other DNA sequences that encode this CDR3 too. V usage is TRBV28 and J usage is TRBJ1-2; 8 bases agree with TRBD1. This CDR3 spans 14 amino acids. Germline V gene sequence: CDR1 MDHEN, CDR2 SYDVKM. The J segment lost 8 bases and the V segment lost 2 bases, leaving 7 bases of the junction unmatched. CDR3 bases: TGTGCCAGCAGTTTAGGTGGACAGGGAGGCGGCTACACCTTC. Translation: CASSLGGQGGGYTF.

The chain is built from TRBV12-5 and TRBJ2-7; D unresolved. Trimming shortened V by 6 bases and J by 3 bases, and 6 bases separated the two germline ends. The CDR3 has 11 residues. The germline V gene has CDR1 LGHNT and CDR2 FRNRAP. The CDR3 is CASGNLYEQYF. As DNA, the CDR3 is TGTGCTAGTGGAAATCTCTACGAGCAGTACTTC.

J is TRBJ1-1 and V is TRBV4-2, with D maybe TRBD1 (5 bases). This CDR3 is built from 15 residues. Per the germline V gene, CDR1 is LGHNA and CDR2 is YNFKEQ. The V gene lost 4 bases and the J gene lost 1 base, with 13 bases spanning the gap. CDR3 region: CASSPGPGGNTEAFF. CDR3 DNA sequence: TGTGCCAGCAGCCCCGGTCCCGGGGGGAACACTGAAGCTTTCTTT.

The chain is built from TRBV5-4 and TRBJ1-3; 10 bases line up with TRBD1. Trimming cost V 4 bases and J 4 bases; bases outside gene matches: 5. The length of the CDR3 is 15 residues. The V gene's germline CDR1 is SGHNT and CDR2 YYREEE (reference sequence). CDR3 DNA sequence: TGTGCCAGCAGCCAGGACAGGGGGAGAGGAAACACCATATATTTT. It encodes CASSQDRGRGNTIYF.

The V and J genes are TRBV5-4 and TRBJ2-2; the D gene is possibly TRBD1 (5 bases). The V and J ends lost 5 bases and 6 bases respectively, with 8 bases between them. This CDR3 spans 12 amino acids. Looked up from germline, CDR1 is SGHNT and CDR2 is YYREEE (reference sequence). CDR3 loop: CASRQGAGELFF. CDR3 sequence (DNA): TGTGCCAGCAGGCAGGGTGCCGGGGAGCTGTTTTTT.

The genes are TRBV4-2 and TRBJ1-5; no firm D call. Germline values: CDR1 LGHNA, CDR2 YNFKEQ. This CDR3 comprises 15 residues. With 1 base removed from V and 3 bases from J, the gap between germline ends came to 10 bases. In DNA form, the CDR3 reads TGTGCCAGCAGCCAAGGAAACAGCCACAATCAGCCCCAGCATTTT. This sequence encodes CASSQGNSHNQPQHF.

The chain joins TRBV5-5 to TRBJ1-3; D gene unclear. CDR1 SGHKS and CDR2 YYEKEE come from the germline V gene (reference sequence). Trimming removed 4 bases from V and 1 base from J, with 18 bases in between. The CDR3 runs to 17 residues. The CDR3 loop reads CASSAAAIGESGNTIYF. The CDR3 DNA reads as TGTGCCAGCAGCGCTGCGGCGATTGGGGAGTCTGGAAACACCATATATTTT.

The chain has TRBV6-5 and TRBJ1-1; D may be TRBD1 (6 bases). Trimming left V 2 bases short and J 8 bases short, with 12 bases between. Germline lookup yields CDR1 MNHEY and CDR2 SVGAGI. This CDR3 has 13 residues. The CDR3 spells CASSYPDSIEAFF. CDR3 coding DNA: TGTGCCAGCAGTTACCCGGACAGCATAGAAGCTTTCTTT.

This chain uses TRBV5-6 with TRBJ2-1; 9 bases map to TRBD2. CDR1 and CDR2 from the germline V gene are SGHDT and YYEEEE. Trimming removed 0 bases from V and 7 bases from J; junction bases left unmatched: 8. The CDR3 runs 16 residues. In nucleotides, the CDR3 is TGTGCCAGCAGCTTGGCCGGCGGGGGGGGATCGAATGAGCAGTTCTTC. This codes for CASSLAGGGGSNEQFF.

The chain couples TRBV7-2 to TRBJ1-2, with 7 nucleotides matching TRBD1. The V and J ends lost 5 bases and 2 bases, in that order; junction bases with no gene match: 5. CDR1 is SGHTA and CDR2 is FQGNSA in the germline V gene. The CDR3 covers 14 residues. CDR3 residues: CASSPTGQNYGYTF. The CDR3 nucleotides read TGTGCCAGCAGCCCAACGGGACAGAACTATGGCTACACCTTC.